This T cell receptor (beta chain) was sequenced for a study of shared clonotypes between healthy human individuals. Study-level points and caveats: Sampling involved blood alone; tissue repertoires likely differ.

HIV-negative, healthy adults without recent acute infections or vaccinations were the donors. Splitting the CD4+ cells yielded a CD45RA+ naive subset and a CD45RA-negative memory subset. Comments on this clone: Its antigen is unidentified.

The CDR3 totals 14 residues. V was cut by 5 bases and J by 6 bases, with 17 bases left in between. In germline, CDR1 is LGHNT, CDR2 FRNRAP. In the original processing: For the immunoSEQ data, sequences were junction-only without quality scores, so filtering differed. Clones were sequenced by immunoSEQ multiplex PCR, and TCRdb holds only the in-frame ones, with some missing. V and J calls plus clone size are reproduced from that table; the DNA served to infer D and trimming. The table has about 2.3 million clones, 93% seen once. The specimen sequenced was naive CD4+ T cells from PBMCs. Subset specified: CD45RA+ positively selected. The chain joins TRBV12-5 to TRBJ2-7, with D perhaps being TRBD1 or TRBD2 (5 bases each). This TCR was recovered from a man aged 18 to 29 in good health. Some clones in this sample may be carry-over from other donors' samples. The CDR3 reads CASGPGLLGGEQYF. In DNA, the CDR3 is TGTGCTAGTGGTCCGGGGCTCCTTGGGGGCGAGCAGTACTTC.